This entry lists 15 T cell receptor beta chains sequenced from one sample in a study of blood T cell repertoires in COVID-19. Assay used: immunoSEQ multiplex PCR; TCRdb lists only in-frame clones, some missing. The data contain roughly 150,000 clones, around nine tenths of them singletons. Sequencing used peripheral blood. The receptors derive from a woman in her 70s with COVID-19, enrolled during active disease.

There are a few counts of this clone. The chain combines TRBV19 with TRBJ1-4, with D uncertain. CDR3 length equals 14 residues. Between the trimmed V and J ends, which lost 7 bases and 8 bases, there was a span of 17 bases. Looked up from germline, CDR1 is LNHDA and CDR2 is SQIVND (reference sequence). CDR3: CASTTSQVGEKLFF. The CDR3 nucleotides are TGTGCCAGTACCACCAGCCAGGTCGGAGAAAAACTGTTTTTT.

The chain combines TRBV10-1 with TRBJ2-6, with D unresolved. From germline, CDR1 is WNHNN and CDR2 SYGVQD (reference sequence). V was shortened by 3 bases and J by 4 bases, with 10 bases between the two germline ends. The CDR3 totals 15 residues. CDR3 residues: CASSDGLRGANVLTF. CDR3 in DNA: TGCGCCAGCAGTGACGGTCTGCGGGGGGCCAACGTCCTGACTTTC.

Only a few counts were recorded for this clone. The CDR3 DNA reads TGCGCCAGCAGCTTGGAGACAGGGGCCAATCAGCCCCAGCATTTT. Its protein product is CASSLETGANQPQHF. The chain recombines TRBV5-1 with TRBJ1-5; TRBD1 agrees at 8 bases. CDR1 and CDR2 from the germline V gene are SGHRS and YFSETQ. There are 15 residues in the CDR3. The ends lost 0 bases at V and 3 bases at J; junction bases unmatched: 2.

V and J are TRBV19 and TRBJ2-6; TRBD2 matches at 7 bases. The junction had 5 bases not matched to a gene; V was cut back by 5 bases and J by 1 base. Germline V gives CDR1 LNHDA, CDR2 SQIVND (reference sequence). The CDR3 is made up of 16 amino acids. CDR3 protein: CASSPRGGSGANVLTF. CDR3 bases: TGTGCCAGTAGTCCCCGGGGAGGGTCTGGGGCCAACGTCCTGACTTTC.

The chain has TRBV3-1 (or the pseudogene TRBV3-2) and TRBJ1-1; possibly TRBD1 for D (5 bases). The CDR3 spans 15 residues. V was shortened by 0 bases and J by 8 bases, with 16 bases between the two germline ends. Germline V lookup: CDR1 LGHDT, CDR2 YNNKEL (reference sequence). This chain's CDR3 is CASSQDYRQGKEAFF. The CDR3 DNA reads TGTGCCAGCAGCCAAGATTATCGGCAGGGTAAGGAAGCTTTCTTT.

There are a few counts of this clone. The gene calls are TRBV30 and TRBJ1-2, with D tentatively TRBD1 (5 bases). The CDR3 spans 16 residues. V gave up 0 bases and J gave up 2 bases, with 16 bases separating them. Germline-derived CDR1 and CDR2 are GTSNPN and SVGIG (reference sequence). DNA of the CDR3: TGTGCCTGGAGTGTACGGGGTCGGGGGGAGAACTATGGCTACACCTTC. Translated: CAWSVRGRGENYGYTF.

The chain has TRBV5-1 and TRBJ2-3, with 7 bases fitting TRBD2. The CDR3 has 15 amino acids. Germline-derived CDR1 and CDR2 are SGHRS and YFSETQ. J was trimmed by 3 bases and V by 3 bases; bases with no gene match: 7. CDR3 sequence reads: CASSSLPGGTDTQYF. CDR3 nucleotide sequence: TGCGCCAGCAGCTCACTTCCCGGGGGGACAGATACGCAGTATTTT.

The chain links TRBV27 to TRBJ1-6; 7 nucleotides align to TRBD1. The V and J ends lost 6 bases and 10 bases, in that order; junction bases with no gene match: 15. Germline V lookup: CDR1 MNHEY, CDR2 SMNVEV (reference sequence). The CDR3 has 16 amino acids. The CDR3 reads CASRLTGSPLESPLHF. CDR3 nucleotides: TGTGCCAGCAGATTGACAGGGAGCCCCTTAGAGTCACCCCTCCACTTT.

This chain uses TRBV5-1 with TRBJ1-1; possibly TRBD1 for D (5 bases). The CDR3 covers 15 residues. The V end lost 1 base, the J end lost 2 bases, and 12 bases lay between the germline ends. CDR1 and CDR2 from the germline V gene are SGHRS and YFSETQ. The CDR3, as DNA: TGCGCCAGCAGCTTGCAGGGCACAACCAACACTGAAGCTTTCTTT. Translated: CASSLQGTTNTEAFF. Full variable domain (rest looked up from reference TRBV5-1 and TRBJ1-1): KAGVTQTPRYLIKTRGQQVTLSCSPISGHRSVSWYQQTPGQGLQFLFEYFSETQRNKGNFPGRFSGRQFSNSRSEMNVSTLELGDSALYLCASSLQGTTNTEAFFGQGTRLTVV.

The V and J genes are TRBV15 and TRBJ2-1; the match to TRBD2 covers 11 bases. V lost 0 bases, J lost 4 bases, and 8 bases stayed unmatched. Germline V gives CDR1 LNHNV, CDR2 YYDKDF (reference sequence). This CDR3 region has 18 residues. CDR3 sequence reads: CATSRDYETSGAYNEQFF. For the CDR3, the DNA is TGTGCCACCAGCAGAGATTACGAGACTAGCGGGGCTTACAATGAGCAGTTCTTC.

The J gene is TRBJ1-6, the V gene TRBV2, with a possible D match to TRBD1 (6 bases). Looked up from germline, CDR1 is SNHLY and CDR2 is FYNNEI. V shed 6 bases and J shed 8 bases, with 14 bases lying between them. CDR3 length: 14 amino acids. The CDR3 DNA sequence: TGTGCCAGCAGGCTGGACAGAGAAGATTCACCCCTCCACTTT. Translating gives CASRLDREDSPLHF. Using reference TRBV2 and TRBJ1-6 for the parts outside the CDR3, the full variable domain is EPEVTQTPSHQVTQMGQEVILRCVPISNHLYFYWYRQILGQKVEFLVSFYNNEISEKSEIFDDQFSVERPDGSNFTLKIRSTKLEDSAMYFCASRLDREDSPLHFGNGTRLTVT.

The CDR3 DNA sequence: TGTGCCAGCAGTTTTTCGCCGGGCTCTGGAAACACCATATATTTT. Translating it yields CASSFSPGSGNTIYF. This chain uses TRBV7-2 with TRBJ1-3; D is uncertain. The CDR3 extends over 15 amino acids. V gave up 6 bases and J gave up 0 bases, with 12 bases separating them. From germline, CDR1 is SGHTA and CDR2 FQGNSA.

The CDR3 sequence: CATSRDFIQGDNTEAFF. CDR3 sequence (DNA): TGTGCCACCAGCAGGGATTTCATACAGGGGGATAACACTGAAGCTTTCTTT. The chain recombines TRBV15 with TRBJ1-1; TRBD1 agrees at 8 bases. This CDR3 is 17 amino acids long. Per germline, CDR1 LNHNV and CDR2 YYDKDF (reference sequence). V was pared by 3 bases and J by 2 bases, with 11 bases of the junction left unmatched.

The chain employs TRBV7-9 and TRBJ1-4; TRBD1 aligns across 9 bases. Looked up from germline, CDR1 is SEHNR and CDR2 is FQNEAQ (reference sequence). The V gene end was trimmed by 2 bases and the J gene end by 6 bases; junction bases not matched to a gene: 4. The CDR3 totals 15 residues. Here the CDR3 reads CASSLRQGGYEKLFF. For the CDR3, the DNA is TGTGCCAGCAGCTTAAGACAGGGGGGATATGAAAAACTGTTTTTT.

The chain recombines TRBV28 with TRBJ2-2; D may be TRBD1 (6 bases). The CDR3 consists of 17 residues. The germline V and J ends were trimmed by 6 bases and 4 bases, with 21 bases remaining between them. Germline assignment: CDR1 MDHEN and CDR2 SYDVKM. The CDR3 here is CASSPSWGTLRTGELFF. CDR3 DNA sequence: TGTGCCAGCAGCCCATCGTGGGGGACACTCCGCACCGGGGAGCTGTTTTTT.